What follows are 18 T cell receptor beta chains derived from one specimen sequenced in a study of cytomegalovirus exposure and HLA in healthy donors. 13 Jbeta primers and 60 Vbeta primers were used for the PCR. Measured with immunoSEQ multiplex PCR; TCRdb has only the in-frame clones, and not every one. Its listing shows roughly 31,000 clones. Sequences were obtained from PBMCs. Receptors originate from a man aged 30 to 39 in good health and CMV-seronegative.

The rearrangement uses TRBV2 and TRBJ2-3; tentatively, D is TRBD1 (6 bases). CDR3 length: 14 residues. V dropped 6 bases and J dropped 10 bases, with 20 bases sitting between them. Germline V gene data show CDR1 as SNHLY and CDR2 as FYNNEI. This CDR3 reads CASSVTRQDIAQYF. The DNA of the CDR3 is TGTGCCAGCAGCGTCACCCGACAGGATATCGCGCAGTATTTT.

As DNA, the CDR3 is TGTGCCAGCAGCCCCTCGGACAGTCTTAAGGCAGATACGCAGTATTTT. This gives the protein CASSPSDSLKADTQYF. V is TRBV5-4 and J is TRBJ2-3; a weak D match, TRBD1 (6 bases). Germline V gene lookup returns CDR1 SGHNT and CDR2 YYREEE (reference sequence). This CDR3 contains 16 residues. With 4 bases removed from V and 4 bases from J, the gap between germline ends came to 19 bases.

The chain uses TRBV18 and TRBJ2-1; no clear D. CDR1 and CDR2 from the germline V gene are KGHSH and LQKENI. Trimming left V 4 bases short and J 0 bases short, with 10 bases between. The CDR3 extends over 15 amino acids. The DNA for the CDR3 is TGTGCCAGCTCACGCGGTCTGAGCTCCTACAATGAGCAGTTCTTC. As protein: CASSRGLSSYNEQFF.

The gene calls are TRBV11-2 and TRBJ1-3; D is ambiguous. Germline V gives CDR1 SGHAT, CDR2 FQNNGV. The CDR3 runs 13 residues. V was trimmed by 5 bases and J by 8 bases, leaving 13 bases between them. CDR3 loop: CASSAGIRDTIYF. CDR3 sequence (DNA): TGTGCCAGCAGCGCGGGGATACGAGACACCATATATTTT.

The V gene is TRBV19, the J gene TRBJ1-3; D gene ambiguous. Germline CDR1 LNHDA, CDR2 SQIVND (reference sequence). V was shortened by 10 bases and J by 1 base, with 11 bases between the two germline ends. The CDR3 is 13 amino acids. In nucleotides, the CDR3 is TGTGCCACATCCCCCGGGTCTGGAAACACCATATATTTT. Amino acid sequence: CATSPGSGNTIYF.

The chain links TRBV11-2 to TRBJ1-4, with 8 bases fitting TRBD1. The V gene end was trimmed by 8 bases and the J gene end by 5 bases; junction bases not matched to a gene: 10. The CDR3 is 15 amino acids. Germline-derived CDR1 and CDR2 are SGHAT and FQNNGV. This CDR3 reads CASGGQAGLNEKLFF. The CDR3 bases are TGTGCCAGCGGGGGACAGGCGGGGCTAAATGAAAAACTGTTTTTT. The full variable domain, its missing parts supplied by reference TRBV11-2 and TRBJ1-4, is EAGVAQSPRYKIIEKRQSVAFWCNPISGHATLYWYQQILGQGPKLLIQFQNNGVVDDSQLPKDRFSAERLKGVDSTLKIQPAKLEDSAVYLCASGGQAGLNEKLFFGSGTQLSVL.

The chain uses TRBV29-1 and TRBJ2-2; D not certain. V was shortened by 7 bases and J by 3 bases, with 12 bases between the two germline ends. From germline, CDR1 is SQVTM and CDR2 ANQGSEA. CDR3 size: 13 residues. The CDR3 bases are TGCAGCGGATCACCCTATGACACCGGGGAGCTGTTTTTT. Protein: CSGSPYDTGELFF.

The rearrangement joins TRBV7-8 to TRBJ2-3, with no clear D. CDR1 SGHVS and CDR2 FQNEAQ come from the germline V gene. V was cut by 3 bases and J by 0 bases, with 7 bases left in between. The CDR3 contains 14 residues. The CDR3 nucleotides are TGTGCCAGCAGCTTCTCTAGGAGCACAGATACGCAGTATTTT. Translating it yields CASSFSRSTDTQYF.

In DNA, the CDR3 is TGTGCCAGCAGTTCCCCGGGACAGGGTAACTATGGCTACACCTTC. Amino acid sequence: CASSSPGQGNYGYTF. The chain combines TRBV28 with TRBJ1-2, with 9 bases lining up with TRBD1. CDR1 and CDR2 from the germline V gene are MDHEN and SYDVKM. Trimming cost V 4 bases and J 1 base; bases outside gene matches: 4. This CDR3 region has 15 residues.

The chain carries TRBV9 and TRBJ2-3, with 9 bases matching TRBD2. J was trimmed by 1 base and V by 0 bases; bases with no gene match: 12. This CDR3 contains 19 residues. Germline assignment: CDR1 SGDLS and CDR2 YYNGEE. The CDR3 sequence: CASSVATASGEFGTDTQYF. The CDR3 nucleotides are TGTGCCAGCAGCGTAGCGACGGCTAGCGGGGAGTTCGGCACAGATACGCAGTATTTT.

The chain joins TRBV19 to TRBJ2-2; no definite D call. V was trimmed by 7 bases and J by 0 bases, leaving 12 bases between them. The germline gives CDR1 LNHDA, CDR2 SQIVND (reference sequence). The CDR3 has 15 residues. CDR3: CASIPPRSNTGELFF. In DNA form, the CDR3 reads TGTGCCAGTATACCCCCACGGTCGAACACCGGGGAGCTGTTTTTT. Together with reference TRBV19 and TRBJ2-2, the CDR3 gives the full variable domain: DGGITQSPKYLFRKEGQNVTLSCEQNLNHDAMYWYRQDPGQGLRLIYYSQIVNDFQKGDIAEGYSVSREKKESFPLTVTSAQKNPTAFYLCASIPPRSNTGELFFGEGSRLTVL.

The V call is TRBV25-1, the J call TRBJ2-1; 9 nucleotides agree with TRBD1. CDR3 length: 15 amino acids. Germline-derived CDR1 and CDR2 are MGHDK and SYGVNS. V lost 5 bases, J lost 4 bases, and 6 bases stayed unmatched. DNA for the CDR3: TGTGCCAGCAGTTCCGGGACAGGGTTTTACAATGAGCAGTTCTTC. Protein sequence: CASSSGTGFYNEQFF.

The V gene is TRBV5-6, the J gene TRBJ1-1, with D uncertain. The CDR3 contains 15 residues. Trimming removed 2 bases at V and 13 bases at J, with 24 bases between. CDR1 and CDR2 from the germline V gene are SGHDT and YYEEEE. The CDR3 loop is CASSFGDGKPGIDFF. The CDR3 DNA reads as TGTGCCAGCAGCTTCGGAGATGGCAAGCCGGGTATAGATTTCTTT.

The DNA for the CDR3 is TGTGCCAGCAGCCGACAGGGCGTGTTCACTGAAGCTTTCTTT. It yields the protein CASSRQGVFTEAFF. The chain couples TRBV6-5 to TRBJ1-1; 7 bases are shared with TRBD1. The CDR3 is made up of 14 amino acids. V shed 6 bases, J shed 4 bases, and the junction held 8 bases outside the gene matches. Per germline, CDR1 MNHEY and CDR2 SVGAGI.

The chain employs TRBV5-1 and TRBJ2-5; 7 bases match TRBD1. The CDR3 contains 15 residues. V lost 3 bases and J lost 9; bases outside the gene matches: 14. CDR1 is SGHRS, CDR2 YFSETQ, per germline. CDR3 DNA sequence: TGCGCCAGCAGCTACCTGGGCCAGGGGGAAGGGGCCCAGTACTTC. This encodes CASSYLGQGEGAQYF.

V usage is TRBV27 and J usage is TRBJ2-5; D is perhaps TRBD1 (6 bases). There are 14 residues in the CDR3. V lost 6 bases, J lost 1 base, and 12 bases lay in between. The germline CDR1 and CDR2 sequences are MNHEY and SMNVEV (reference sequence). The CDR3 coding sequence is TGTGCCAGCAGCCCAGACAGGTTCCAAGAGACCCAGTACTTC. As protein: CASSPDRFQETQYF.

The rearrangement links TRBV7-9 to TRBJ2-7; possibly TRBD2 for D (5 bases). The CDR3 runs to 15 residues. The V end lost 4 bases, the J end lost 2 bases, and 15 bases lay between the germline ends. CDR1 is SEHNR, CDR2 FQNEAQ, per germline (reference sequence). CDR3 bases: TGTGCCAGCAGCTCAACCGGGAATCCCCCCTACGAGCAGTACTTC. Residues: CASSSTGNPPYEQYF.

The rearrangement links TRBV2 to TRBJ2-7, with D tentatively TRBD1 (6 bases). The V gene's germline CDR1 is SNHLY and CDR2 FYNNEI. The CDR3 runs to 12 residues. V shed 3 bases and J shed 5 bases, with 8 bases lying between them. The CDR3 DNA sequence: TGTGCCAGCAGTGACAGGGGCCACGAGCAGTACTTC. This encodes CASSDRGHEQYF.